This TCR beta chain appears in the sequencing data of a study of CD8 T cells in Susac syndrome. Random hexamers were used to reverse transcribe about 0.5 to 1 ug of RNA. TCRdb independently ran MiXCR on the immunoSEQ multiplex PCR reads; one entry per CDR3 protein. The sample has 120,000 to 150,000 distinct CDR3 sequences; more than 90% are singletons. The CDR3 runs 15 residues. V was pared by 6 bases and J by 0 bases, with 9 bases between. Germline V lookup: CDR1 LNHDA, CDR2 SQIVND (reference sequence). The rearrangement uses TRBV19 and TRBJ2-6, with D unclear. Specimen: CD4+ T cells from PBMCs. This receptor was taken from a human donor with Susac syndrome. This chain's CDR3 is CASRYYNSGANVLTF. CDR3 bases: TGTGCCAGTAGATACTACAACTCTGGGGCCAACGTCCTGACTTTC.